This entry lists 7 T cell receptor beta chains sequenced from one sample in a study of vaccination effects on CD4 cells after COVID-19. What these receptors recognize is not known. Antigen-specific CD4+ T cell clonotypes were called by their expansion after viral peptide-pool culture in ViraFEST. Subsequent to less than eleven days of culture, CD4+ T cells were isolated. The person's infection with SARS-CoV-2, confirmed by PCR, took place between March and December 2020. Repertoires were generated with immunoSEQ multiplex PCR, while TCRdb's copy carries only in-frame clones and drops some. The repertoire holds nearly 45,000 clones, with about three quarters as singletons. This sample comprised CD4+ T cells from PBMCs cultured with a peptide pool, obtained before COVID-19 vaccination. These receptors were taken from a human donor who had a prior SARS-CoV-2 infection.

The chain is built from TRBV5-1 and TRBJ2-3; D is perhaps TRBD2 (6 bases). Germline loops: CDR1 SGHRS, CDR2 YFSETQ. V was trimmed by 4 bases and J by 1 base, leaving 10 bases between them. This CDR3 has 14 amino acids. CDR3 sequence (DNA): TGCGCCAGCAGCCTCGGGGGACGCACAGATACGCAGTATTTT. Translated: CASSLGGRTDTQYF. Complete variable domain (other parts from reference TRBV5-1 and TRBJ2-3): KAGVTQTPRYLIKTRGQQVTLSCSPISGHRSVSWYQQTPGQGLQFLFEYFSETQRNKGNFPGRFSGRQFSNSRSEMNVSTLELGDSALYLCASSLGGRTDTQYFGPGTRLTVL.

This clone is medium-sized (0.01 to 0.1%) by share. The chain links TRBV11-2 to TRBJ1-1, with 9 bases aligning to TRBD1. Per germline, CDR1 SGHAT and CDR2 FQNNGV. The V and J ends lost 5 bases and 4 bases, in that order; junction bases with no gene match: 8. The CDR3 totals 15 residues. The CDR3 spells CASSPMGTGFTEAFF. For the CDR3, the DNA is TGTGCCAGCAGCCCAATGGGGACAGGGTTCACTGAAGCTTTCTTT. Complete variable domain (other parts from reference TRBV11-2 and TRBJ1-1): EAGVAQSPRYKIIEKRQSVAFWCNPISGHATLYWYQQILGQGPKLLIQFQNNGVVDDSQLPKDRFSAERLKGVDSTLKIQPAKLEDSAVYLCASSPMGTGFTEAFFGQGTRLTVV.

The J gene is TRBJ2-5, the V gene TRBV7-8; 9 bases agree with TRBD2. V lost 1 base and J lost 5; bases outside the gene matches: 8. The CDR3 contains 16 residues. The germline gives CDR1 SGHVS, CDR2 FQNEAQ. The CDR3 nucleotides are TGTGCCAGCAGCTTAGGGTCCCTAGCGGGACTGGAGACCCAGTACTTC. Translation gives CASSLGSLAGLETQYF.

Only one count was recorded for this clone. J is TRBJ1-2 and V is TRBV7-9; D is ambiguous. The ends were cut back, 5 bases at V and 8 bases at J, with 15 bases in the middle. The length of the CDR3 is 13 residues. Germline CDR1 and CDR2: SEHNR and FQNEAQ (reference sequence). As DNA, the CDR3 is TGTGCCAGCAGCACCACCTGGGGAGACGGCTACACCTTC. Amino acids: CASSTTWGDGYTF. Supplemented by reference TRBV7-9 and TRBJ1-2, the full variable domain reads DTGVSQNPRHKITKRGQNVTFRCDPISEHNRLYWYRQTLGQGPEFLTYFQNEAQLEKSRLLSDRFSAERPKGSFSTLEIQRTEQGDSAMYLCASSTTWGDGYTFGSGTRLTVV.

The table lists this clone with a count of one. The chain employs TRBV11-3 and TRBJ2-3; no clear D gene. The CDR3 is 13 residues long. The germline gives CDR1 SGHNT, CDR2 YENEEA. V gave up 5 bases and J gave up 5 bases, with 11 bases separating them. The CDR3 sequence: CASSGSAIDTQYF. The CDR3 DNA sequence: TGTGCCAGCAGCGGGTCAGCGATAGATACGCAGTATTTT.

This chain links TRBV15 with TRBJ2-1, with D perhaps TRBD2 (5 bases). V lost 1 base, J lost 7 bases, and 11 bases lay in between. CDR1 is LNHNV, CDR2 YYDKDF, per germline (reference sequence). The CDR3 is 14 amino acids. CDR3 loop: CATSRGGGRNEQFF. The CDR3 DNA sequence: TGTGCCACCAGCAGAGGAGGCGGGCGGAATGAGCAGTTCTTC.

The rearrangement links TRBV6-4 to TRBJ2-6; D possibly corresponds to TRBD1 (6 bases). This CDR3 has 17 residues. V was shortened by 2 bases and J by 0 bases, with 11 bases between the two germline ends. CDR1 MRHNA and CDR2 SNTAGT come from the germline V gene. The CDR3 DNA sequence: TGTGCCAGCAGTGACACAGGGTCCGACTCTGGGGCCAACGTCCTGACTTTC. Protein product: CASSDTGSDSGANVLTF.